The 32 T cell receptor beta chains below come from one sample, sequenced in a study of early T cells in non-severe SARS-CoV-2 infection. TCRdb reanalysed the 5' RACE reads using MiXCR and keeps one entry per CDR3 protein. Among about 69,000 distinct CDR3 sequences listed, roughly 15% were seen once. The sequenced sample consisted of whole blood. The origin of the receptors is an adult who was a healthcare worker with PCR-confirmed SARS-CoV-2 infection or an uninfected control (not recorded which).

For the CDR3, the DNA is TGCAGCGTTGCCATCGCCAGGGACTTAGACAACGAGCAGTACTTC. Translation gives CSVAIARDLDNEQYF. The rearrangement joins TRBV29-1 to TRBJ2-7, with D tentatively TRBD2 (6 bases). From germline, CDR1 is SQVTM and CDR2 ANQGSEA. Trimming left V 4 bases short and J 5 bases short, with 21 bases between. This CDR3 has 15 amino acids.

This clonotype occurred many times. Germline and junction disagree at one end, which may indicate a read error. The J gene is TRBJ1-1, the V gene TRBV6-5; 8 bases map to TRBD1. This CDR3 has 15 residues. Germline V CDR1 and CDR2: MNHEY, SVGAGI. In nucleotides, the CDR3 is TGTGCCAGCAGAACCAGGACAGGGTTAAACACTGAAGTTTTCTTT. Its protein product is CASRTRTGLNTEVFF.

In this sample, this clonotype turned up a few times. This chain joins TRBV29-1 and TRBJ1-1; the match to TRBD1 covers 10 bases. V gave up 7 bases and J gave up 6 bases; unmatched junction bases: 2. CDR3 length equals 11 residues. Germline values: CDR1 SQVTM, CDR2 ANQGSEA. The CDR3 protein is CSGGQGAEAFF. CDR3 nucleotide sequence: TGCAGCGGTGGACAGGGGGCTGAAGCTTTCTTT.

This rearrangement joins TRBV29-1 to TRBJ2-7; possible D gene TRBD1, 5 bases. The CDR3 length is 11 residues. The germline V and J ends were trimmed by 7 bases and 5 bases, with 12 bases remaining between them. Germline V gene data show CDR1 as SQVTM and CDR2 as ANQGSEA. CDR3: CSATDTHEQYF. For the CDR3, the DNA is TGCAGCGCCACGGACACCCACGAGCAGTACTTC.

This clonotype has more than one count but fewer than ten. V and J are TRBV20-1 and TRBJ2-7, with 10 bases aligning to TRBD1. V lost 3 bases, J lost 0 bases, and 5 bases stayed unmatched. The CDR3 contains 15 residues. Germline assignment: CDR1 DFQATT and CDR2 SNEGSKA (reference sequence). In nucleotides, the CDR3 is TGCAGTGCTAGTTTTGGACAGGGGGTCTCCTACGAGCAGTACTTC. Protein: CSASFGQGVSYEQYF.

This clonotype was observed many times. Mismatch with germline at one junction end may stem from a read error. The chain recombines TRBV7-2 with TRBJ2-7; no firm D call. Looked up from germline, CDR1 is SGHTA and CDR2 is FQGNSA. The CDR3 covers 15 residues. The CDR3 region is CASTLDRTRTYEQYF. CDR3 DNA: TGTGCCAGCACCTTAGACCGGACCCGAACCTACGAGCAGTACTTC.

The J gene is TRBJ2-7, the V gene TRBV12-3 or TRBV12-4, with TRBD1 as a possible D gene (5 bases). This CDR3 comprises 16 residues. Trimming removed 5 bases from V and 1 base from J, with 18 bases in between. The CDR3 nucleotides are TGTGCCAGCAGTCCAGGTTGGAAGGGGCGATCCTACGAGCAGTACTTC. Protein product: CASSPGWKGRSYEQYF.

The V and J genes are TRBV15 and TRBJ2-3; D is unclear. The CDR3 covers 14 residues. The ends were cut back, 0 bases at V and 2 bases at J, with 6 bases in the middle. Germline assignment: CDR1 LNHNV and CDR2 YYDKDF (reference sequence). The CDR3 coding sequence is TGTGCCACCAGCAGAGACTTGTTCACAGATACGCAGTATTTT. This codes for CATSRDLFTDTQYF.

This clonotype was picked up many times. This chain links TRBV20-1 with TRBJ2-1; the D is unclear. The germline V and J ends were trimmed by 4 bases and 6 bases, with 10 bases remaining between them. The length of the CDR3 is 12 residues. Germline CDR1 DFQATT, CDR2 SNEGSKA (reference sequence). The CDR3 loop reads CSATLVLNEQFF. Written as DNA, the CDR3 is TGCAGTGCTACCCTCGTTCTCAATGAGCAGTTCTTC.

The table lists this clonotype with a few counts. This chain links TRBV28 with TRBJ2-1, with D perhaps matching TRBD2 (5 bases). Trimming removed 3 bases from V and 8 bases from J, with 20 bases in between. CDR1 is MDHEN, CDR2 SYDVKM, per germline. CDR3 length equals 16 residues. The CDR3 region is CASSLFGPTGNDEQFF. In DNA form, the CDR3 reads TGTGCCAGCAGTTTGTTCGGGCCAACGGGGAACGATGAGCAGTTCTTC.

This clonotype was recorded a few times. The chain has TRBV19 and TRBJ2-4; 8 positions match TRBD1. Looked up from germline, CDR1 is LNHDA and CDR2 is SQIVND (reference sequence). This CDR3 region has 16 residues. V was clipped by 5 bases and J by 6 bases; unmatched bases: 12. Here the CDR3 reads CASSLGVTGALNIQYF. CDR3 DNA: TGTGCCAGTAGTCTCGGGGTGACAGGGGCTTTAAACATTCAGTACTTC.

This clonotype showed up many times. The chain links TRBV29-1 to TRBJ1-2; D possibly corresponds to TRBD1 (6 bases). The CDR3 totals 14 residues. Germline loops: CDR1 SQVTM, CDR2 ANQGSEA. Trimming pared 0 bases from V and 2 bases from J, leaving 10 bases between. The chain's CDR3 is CSVEDLQGNYGYTF. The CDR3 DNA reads TGCAGCGTTGAAGATCTTCAGGGGAACTATGGCTACACCTTC.

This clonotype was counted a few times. The CDR3 nucleotides are TGTGCCAGCAGTCCCTCCCTAGGAGCTAGCACAGATACGCAGTATTTT. Protein product: CASSPSLGASTDTQYF. The J gene is TRBJ2-3, the V gene TRBV28; unclear D gene. The length of the CDR3 is 16 residues. CDR1 and CDR2 from the germline V gene are MDHEN and SYDVKM. The V end lost 5 bases, the J end lost 0 bases, and 15 bases lay between the germline ends.

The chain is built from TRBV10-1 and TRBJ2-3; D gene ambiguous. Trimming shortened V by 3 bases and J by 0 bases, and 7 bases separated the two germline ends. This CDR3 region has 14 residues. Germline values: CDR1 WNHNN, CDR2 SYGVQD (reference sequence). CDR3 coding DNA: TGCGCCAGCAGTGATAGGTCTAGCACAGATACGCAGTATTTT. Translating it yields CASSDRSSTDTQYF.

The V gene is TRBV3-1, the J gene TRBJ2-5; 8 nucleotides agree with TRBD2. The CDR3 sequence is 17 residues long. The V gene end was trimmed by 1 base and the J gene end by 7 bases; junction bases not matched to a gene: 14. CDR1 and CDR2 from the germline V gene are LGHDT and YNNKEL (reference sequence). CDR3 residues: CASSQATSSGSRGTQYF. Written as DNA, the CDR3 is TGTGCCAGCAGCCAAGCAACGTCTAGCGGGTCTAGAGGGACCCAGTACTTC.

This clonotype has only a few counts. The CDR3 sequence: CASSLGGTGHLHQFF. CDR3 sequence (DNA): TGTGCCAGCAGCTTAGGGGGGACAGGACATCTGCACCAGTTCTTC. The chain combines TRBV7-9 with TRBJ2-1; 8 positions match TRBD1. CDR1 is SEHNR, CDR2 FQNEAQ, per germline (reference sequence). The length of the CDR3 is 15 residues. V gave up 1 base and J gave up 13 bases; unmatched junction bases: 12.

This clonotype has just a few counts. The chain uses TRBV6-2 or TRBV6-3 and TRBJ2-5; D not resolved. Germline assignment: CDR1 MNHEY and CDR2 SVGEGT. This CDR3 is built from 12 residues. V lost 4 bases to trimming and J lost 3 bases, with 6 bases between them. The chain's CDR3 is CASSSSKETQYF. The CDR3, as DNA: TGTGCCAGCAGTTCGAGCAAAGAGACCCAGTACTTC.

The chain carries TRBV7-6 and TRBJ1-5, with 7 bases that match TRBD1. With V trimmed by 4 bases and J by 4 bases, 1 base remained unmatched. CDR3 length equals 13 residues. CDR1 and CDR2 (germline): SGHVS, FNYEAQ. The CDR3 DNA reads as TGTGCCAGCAGCTCACAGGGGAATCAGCCCCAGCATTTT. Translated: CASSSQGNQPQHF.

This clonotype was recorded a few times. CDR3 DNA sequence: TGCGCCAGCAGAATCACCCCGGGACAGGGTTCTTATGAGCAGTTCTTC. It translates to CASRITPGQGSYEQFF. The chain employs TRBV10-2 and TRBJ2-1; 9 bases line up with TRBD1. J gave up 8 bases and V 6 bases, and 14 bases lay outside the gene matches. This CDR3 spans 16 amino acids. CDR1 is WSHSY, CDR2 SAAADI, per germline.

The CDR3 coding sequence is TGCGCCAGCAGTGAAACGCCTAGCGGGCGTTACAATGAGCAGTTCTTC. Protein product: CASSETPSGRYNEQFF. The V and J genes are TRBV10-1 and TRBJ2-1, with 8 bases identical to TRBD2. CDR1 and CDR2 (germline): WNHNN, SYGVQD (reference sequence). This CDR3 spans 16 amino acids. The V and J ends lost 3 bases and 4 bases, in that order; junction bases with no gene match: 8.

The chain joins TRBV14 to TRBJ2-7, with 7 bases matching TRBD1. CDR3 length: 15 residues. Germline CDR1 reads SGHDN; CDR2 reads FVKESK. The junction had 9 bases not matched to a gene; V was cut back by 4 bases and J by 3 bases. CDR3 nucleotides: TGTGCCAGCAGCCGGGAGCAAGGGACAGACTACGAGCAGTACTTC. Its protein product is CASSREQGTDYEQYF.

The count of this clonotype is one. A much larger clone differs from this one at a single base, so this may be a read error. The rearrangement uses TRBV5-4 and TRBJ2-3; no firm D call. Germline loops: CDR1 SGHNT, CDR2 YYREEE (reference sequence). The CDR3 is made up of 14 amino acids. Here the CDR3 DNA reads TGTACCAGCAGCTTGGGCCCCAGCACAGATACGCAGTATTTT. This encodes CTSSLGPSTDTQYF.

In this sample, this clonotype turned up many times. CDR3 protein: CASSFNSGANVLTF. CDR3 DNA: TGTGCCAGCAGCTTCAATTCTGGGGCCAACGTCCTGACTTTC. The chain employs TRBV11-2 and TRBJ2-6; no clear D. Trimming stripped 3 bases from V and 1 base from J, with 4 bases between. Germline CDR1 is SGHAT and CDR2 is FQNNGV. This CDR3 contains 14 residues. Full variable domain (rest looked up from reference TRBV11-2 and TRBJ2-6): EAGVAQSPRYKIIEKRQSVAFWCNPISGHATLYWYQQILGQGPKLLIQFQNNGVVDDSQLPKDRFSAERLKGVDSTLKIQPAKLEDSAVYLCASSFNSGANVLTFGAGSRLTVL.

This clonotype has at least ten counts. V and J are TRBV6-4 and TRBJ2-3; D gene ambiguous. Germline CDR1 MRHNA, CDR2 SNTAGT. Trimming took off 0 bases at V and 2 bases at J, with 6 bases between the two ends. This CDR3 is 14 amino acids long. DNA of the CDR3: TGTGCCAGCAGTGACTCCAGATTCACAGATACGCAGTATTTT. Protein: CASSDSRFTDTQYF.

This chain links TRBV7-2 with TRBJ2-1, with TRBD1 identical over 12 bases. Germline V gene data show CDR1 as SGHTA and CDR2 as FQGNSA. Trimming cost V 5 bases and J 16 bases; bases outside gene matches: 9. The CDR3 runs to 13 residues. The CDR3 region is CASSPGTGGPSFF. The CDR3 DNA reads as TGTGCCAGCAGCCCCGGGACAGGGGGCCCCTCTTTCTTC.

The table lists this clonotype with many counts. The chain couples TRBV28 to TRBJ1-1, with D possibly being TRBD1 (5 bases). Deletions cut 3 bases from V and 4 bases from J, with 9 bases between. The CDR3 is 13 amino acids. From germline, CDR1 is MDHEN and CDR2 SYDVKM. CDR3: CASSLMGGTEAFF. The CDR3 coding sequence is TGTGCCAGCAGTTTGATGGGGGGCACTGAAGCTTTCTTT.

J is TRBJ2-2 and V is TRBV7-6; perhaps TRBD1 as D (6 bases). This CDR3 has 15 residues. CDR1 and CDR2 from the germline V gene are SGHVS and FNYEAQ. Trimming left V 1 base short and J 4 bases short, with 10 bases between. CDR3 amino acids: CASSLVAGVTGELFF. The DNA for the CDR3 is TGTGCCAGCAGCTTAGTAGCAGGGGTCACCGGGGAGCTGTTTTTT.

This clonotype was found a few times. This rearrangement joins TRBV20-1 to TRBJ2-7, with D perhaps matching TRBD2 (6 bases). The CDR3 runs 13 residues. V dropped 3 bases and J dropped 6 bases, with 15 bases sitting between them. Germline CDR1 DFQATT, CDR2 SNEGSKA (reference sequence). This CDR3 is CSARGLHGSEQYF. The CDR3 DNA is TGCAGTGCTAGGGGACTCCACGGATCCGAGCAGTACTTC.

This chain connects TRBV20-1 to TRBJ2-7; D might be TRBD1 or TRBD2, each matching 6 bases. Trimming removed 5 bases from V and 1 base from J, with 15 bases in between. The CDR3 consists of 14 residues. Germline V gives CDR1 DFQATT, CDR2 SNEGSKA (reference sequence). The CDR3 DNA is TGCAGTGCTCTTTCGGGGGCACAGTCCTACGAGCAGTACTTC. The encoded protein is CSALSGAQSYEQYF.

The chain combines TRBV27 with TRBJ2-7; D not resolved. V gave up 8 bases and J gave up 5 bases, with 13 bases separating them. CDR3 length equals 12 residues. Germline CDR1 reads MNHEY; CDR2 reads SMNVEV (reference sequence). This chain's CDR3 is CASHGRTHEQYF. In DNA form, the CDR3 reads TGTGCCAGCCACGGGCGGACCCACGAGCAGTACTTC.

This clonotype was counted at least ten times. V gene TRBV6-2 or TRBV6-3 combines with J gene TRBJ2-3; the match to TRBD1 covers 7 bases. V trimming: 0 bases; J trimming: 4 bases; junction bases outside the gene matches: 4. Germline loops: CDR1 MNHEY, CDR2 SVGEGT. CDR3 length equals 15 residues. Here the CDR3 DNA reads TGTGCCAGCAGTTACTCTCCGACAGGGCCAGATACGCAGTATTTT. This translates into CASSYSPTGPDTQYF.

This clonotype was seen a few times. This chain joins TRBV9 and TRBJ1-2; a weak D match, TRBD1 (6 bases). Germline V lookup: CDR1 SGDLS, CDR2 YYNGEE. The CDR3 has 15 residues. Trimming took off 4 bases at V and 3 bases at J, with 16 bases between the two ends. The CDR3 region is CASSPWTDAYYGYTF. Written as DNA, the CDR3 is TGTGCCAGCAGCCCCTGGACAGACGCATACTATGGCTACACCTTC.